This TCR beta chain was captured by sequencing in a study of shared clonotypes between healthy human individuals. Study-wide results and limits: The small donor group covered limited genetic and exposure diversity. Naive subsets generally had larger estimated richness than memory subsets.

This CDR3 spans 16 amino acids. CDR1 and CDR2 (germline): LNHDA, SQIVND (reference sequence). Trimming took off 2 bases at V and 2 bases at J, with 12 bases between the two ends. Measured with immunoSEQ multiplex PCR; TCRdb has only the in-frame clones, and not every one. The repertoire holds some 1 million clones, with more than 65% as singletons. CD4+ cells yielded CD45RA+ naive and CD45RA-negative memory subsets. Notes on this clone: Its antigen is undetermined.

This chain joins TRBV19 and TRBJ1-4; no firm D call. The origin of this receptor is a young man in good health. The sample taken for sequencing was memory CD4+ T cells sorted from blood. Subset of the sample: CD45RA-negative fraction. The CDR3 DNA is TGTGCCAGTAGTATATCCAACGTGCAGACTAATGAAAAACTGTTTTTT. Its translation: CASSISNVQTNEKLFF.